These 19 T cell receptor beta chains were sequenced from one sample in a study of regulatory T cells in long-lasting Graves disease (dated by TCRdb to the early 2020s). In the paper's terms, the time point label means: persistent/refractory GD, antithyroid drugs over 5 years with positive TRAb. RNA was extracted from PBMCs in TRIzol for both TCR sequencing and RNA sequencing. Libraries were made using multiplex PCR. Sequencer: Illumina HiSeq 4000. iRepertoire HTBI primers and Arm-PCR amplification of CDR3 regions were used to construct TCR beta libraries. The public sequencing data were trimmed at Q25 with fastp and processed into clonotypes with MiXCR by TCRdb, which kept only in-frame beta chains. Rows with one shared CDR3 protein collapse into an entry with the most common genes and DNA. Counted in this sample were some 370,000 distinct CDR3 sequences; 20% of them appeared once. The leading ten clones occupy less than 25% of the sample.

The sample here was peripheral blood mononuclear cells (PBMCs), taken when the disease was refractory, from a patient treated with antithyroid drugs. The source is a female donor with Graves disease.

This clonotype was seen ten or more times. The genes are TRBV27 and TRBJ2-7; 9 positions match TRBD1. Germline lookup yields CDR1 MNHEY and CDR2 SMNVEV (reference sequence). There are 12 residues in the CDR3. V dropped 6 bases and J dropped 5; count of bases not matched to a gene: 2. This CDR3 reads CASRGQGNEQYF. The CDR3 coding sequence is TGTGCCAGCAGGGGACAGGGAAACGAGCAGTACTTC.

In this sample, this clonotype turned up many times. The V and J genes are TRBV11-2 and TRBJ2-7; D is perhaps TRBD1 or TRBD2 (5 bases each). V was pared by 5 bases and J by 2 bases, with 16 bases between. This CDR3 is built from 15 residues. Germline assignment: CDR1 SGHAT and CDR2 FQNNGV. This chain's CDR3 is CASSQLRGRAYEQYF. CDR3 bases: TGTGCCAGCAGCCAGCTACGGGGCAGGGCCTACGAGCAGTACTTC. Full variable domain (missing parts from reference TRBV11-2 and TRBJ2-7): EAGVAQSPRYKIIEKRQSVAFWCNPISGHATLYWYQQILGQGPKLLIQFQNNGVVDDSQLPKDRFSAERLKGVDSTLKIQPAKLEDSAVYLCASSQLRGRAYEQYFGPGTRLTVT.

This clonotype came up a few times. The chain is built from TRBV6-5 and TRBJ2-7; 8 positions agree with TRBD1. The CDR3 is 15 residues long. With V trimmed by 4 bases and J by 1 base, 6 bases remained unmatched. CDR1 is MNHEY and CDR2 is SVGAGI in the germline V gene. CDR3 bases: TGTGCCAGCAGTTCCGATGGACAGGGTTCCTACGAGCAGTACTTC. Protein product: CASSSDGQGSYEQYF.

This chain links TRBV7-9 with TRBJ1-5; D ambiguous. Germline lookup yields CDR1 SEHNR and CDR2 FQNEAQ (reference sequence). The ends were cut back, 3 bases at V and 10 bases at J, with 16 bases in the middle. The CDR3 has 14 amino acids. DNA of the CDR3: TGTGCCAGCAGCTTTGATTTTGGTGGCCACCCCCAGCATTTT. It yields the protein CASSFDFGGHPQHF.

The chain links TRBV28 to TRBJ2-1; D unresolved. Trimming pared 6 bases from V and 5 bases from J, leaving 8 bases between. The CDR3 sequence is 12 residues long. From germline, CDR1 is MDHEN and CDR2 SYDVKM. CDR3 in DNA: TGTGCCAGCAGGCCCACTAACAATGAGCAGTTCTTC. Translation gives CASRPTNNEQFF.

About this clonotype: A much larger clone differs by one base, so this may be a read error. This rearrangement joins TRBV6-1 to TRBJ2-7; no clear D. There are 15 residues in the CDR3. In germline, CDR1 is MNHNS, CDR2 SASEGT. DNA of the CDR3: TGTGCCAGCAGTACCTACACCTCCTACTCCTACGGGCAGTACTTC. Encoded protein: CASSTYTSYSYGQYF.

V is TRBV4-2 and J is TRBJ1-3; perhaps TRBD1 as D (6 bases). Per germline, CDR1 LGHNA and CDR2 YNFKEQ. V shed 1 base and J shed 5 bases, with 9 bases lying between them. The CDR3 is 14 residues long. The CDR3 loop reads CASSQGGTRNTIYF. The DNA of the CDR3 is TGTGCCAGCAGCCAAGGCGGGACAAGAAACACCATATATTTT.

At least ten counts were recorded for this clonotype. This chain links TRBV30 with TRBJ1-2; D gene uncertain. In germline, CDR1 is GTSNPN, CDR2 SVGIG (reference sequence). The CDR3 covers 13 residues. Trimming pared 4 bases from V and 2 bases from J, leaving 11 bases between. CDR3 nucleotides: TGTGCCTGGAAGCCGACCGTCAACTATGGCTACACCTTC. Protein product: CAWKPTVNYGYTF.

Details on this clonotype: A much larger clonotype is one base distant, so this may be a read error. The J gene is TRBJ2-5, the V gene TRBV2; 13 nucleotides align to TRBD2. This CDR3 is 16 amino acids long. V trimming: 7 bases; J trimming: 4 bases; junction bases outside the gene matches: 9. The germline V gene has CDR1 SNHLY and CDR2 FYNNEI. As DNA, the CDR3 is TGTGCCAGCACCCCCGGGACTAGCGGGGACCGAGAGACCCAGTACTTC. Its translation: CASTPGTSGDRETQYF. Variable domain in full (rest from reference TRBV2 and TRBJ2-5): EPEVTQTPSHQVTQMGQEVILRCVPISNHLYFYWYRQILGQKVEFLVSFYNNEISEKSEIFDDQFSVERPDGSNFTLKIRSTKLEDSAMYFCASTPGTSGDRETQYFGPGTRLLVL.

The V call is TRBV7-6, the J call TRBJ2-7; the D gene is possibly TRBD1 (6 bases). CDR1 and CDR2 from the germline V gene are SGHVS and FNYEAQ. CDR3 length: 15 residues. V lost 5 bases, J lost 6 bases, and 20 bases lay in between. The CDR3 nucleotides read TGTGCCAGCAGCAAGAAACAGGGTTCAGTTCTCGAGCAGTACTTC. Protein: CASSKKQGSVLEQYF.

The chain links TRBV20-1 to TRBJ1-3; a weak D match, TRBD1 (5 bases). This CDR3 has 15 amino acids. Germline assignment: CDR1 DFQATT and CDR2 SNEGSKA (reference sequence). With 1 base removed from V and 9 bases from J, the gap between germline ends came to 19 bases. CDR3 sequence: CSARVNQGPRSTIYF. The CDR3 nucleotides read TGCAGTGCTAGAGTCAATCAGGGCCCTCGCTCCACCATATATTTT.

The sample holds a few counts of this clonotype. The V gene is TRBV20-1, the J gene TRBJ2-2; 9 bases are a match to TRBD2. Germline lookup yields CDR1 DFQATT and CDR2 SNEGSKA (reference sequence). The CDR3 consists of 16 residues. With 0 bases clipped from V and 2 bases from J, the junction kept 4 bases outside the gene matches. The CDR3 region is CSARDLAGSNTGELFF. CDR3 coding DNA: TGCAGTGCTAGAGATCTAGCGGGATCTAACACCGGGGAGCTGTTTTTT.

This clonotype came up many times. The chain uses TRBV12-3 or TRBV12-4 and TRBJ2-7; 9 bases map to TRBD1. Germline trimming cut 5 bases from V and 5 bases from J; bases unmatched to any gene: 10. This CDR3 region has 15 residues. CDR3 nucleotides: TGTGCCAGCAGTCTCACAGGGGGCGCGCGGAACGAGCAGTACTTC. It specifies CASSLTGGARNEQYF.

This clonotype was seen a few times. The chain employs TRBV7-9 and TRBJ1-2; D is unclear. Trimming pared 6 bases from V and 5 bases from J, leaving 10 bases between. This CDR3 has 12 amino acids. The germline V gene encodes CDR1 SEHNR and CDR2 FQNEAQ (reference sequence). CDR3 in amino acids: CASRKLGYGYTF. CDR3 DNA: TGTGCCAGCAGGAAACTAGGGTATGGCTACACCTTC.

The chain carries TRBV5-8 and TRBJ2-5, with 7 bases aligning to TRBD1. Germline CDR1 and CDR2: SGHTS and YDEGEE. The CDR3 extends over 15 amino acids. V trimming: 0 bases; J trimming: 4 bases; junction bases outside the gene matches: 6. CDR3: CASSLGRTGGETQYF. CDR3 DNA: TGTGCCAGCAGCTTGGGCCGGACAGGAGGAGAGACCCAGTACTTC.

J is TRBJ2-7 and V is TRBV2; the match to TRBD2 covers 8 bases. Per the germline V gene, CDR1 is SNHLY and CDR2 is FYNNEI. Trimming took 4 bases from V and 3 from J; bases not matched to a gene: 5. The CDR3 is made up of 14 amino acids. The DNA of the CDR3 is TGTGCCAGCAGTGCAGCGGGAGTGGGCTACGAGCAGTACTTC. Its protein product is CASSAAGVGYEQYF.

This clonotype was seen a few times. This chain links TRBV18 with TRBJ2-5; the match to TRBD1 covers 11 bases. V lost 1 base, J lost 5 bases, and 3 bases stayed unmatched. The CDR3 runs to 15 residues. Germline V gene sequence: CDR1 KGHSH, CDR2 LQKENI. The DNA of the CDR3 is TGTGCCAGCTCACCACGGACAGGGGGCGGGGAGACCCAGTACTTC. The encoded protein is CASSPRTGGGETQYF.

This clonotype was observed many times. This chain links TRBV2 with TRBJ1-4, with TRBD1 matching over 7 bases. The V gene's germline CDR1 is SNHLY and CDR2 FYNNEI. V lost 4 bases and J lost 6; bases outside the gene matches: 11. CDR3 length: 16 residues. CDR3 protein: CASSVVKAGGHEKLFF. The DNA of the CDR3 is TGTGCCAGCAGTGTTGTTAAGGCAGGGGGGCATGAAAAACTGTTTTTT.

The chain recombines TRBV10-1 with TRBJ2-1; 8 bases map to TRBD2. The V and J ends lost 5 bases and 0 bases, in that order; junction bases with no gene match: 9. The CDR3 has 17 amino acids. CDR1 WNHNN and CDR2 SYGVQD come from the germline V gene (reference sequence). CDR3 region: CASSFTGREDSYNEQFF. Written as DNA, the CDR3 is TGCGCCAGCAGTTTCACTGGGCGGGAGGACTCCTACAATGAGCAGTTCTTC.